This entry is about one T cell receptor (beta chain). Its target is unknown. One end of the junction does not line up with germline, which may come from a read error. This entry comes from a study of T cell repertoires in cytomegalovirus infection. Study background: Newly reported HLA-C-restricted and thoroughly characterized HLA-B-restricted CMV epitopes were employed.

TCRdb re-called the reads through MiXCR, storing one row per CDR3 protein. This sample has 250,000 to 300,000 distinct CDR3 sequences, with approximately 22% found just once. The germline V gene has CDR1 SGHTA and CDR2 FQGNSA. This CDR3 spans 13 amino acids. V usage is TRBV7-2 and J usage is TRBJ2-7; D gene uncertain. This material consisted of cultured PBMCs, taken from culture after CMV antigen stimulation. The sequence came from a human donor in good health (CMV status not recorded). Some clones in this sample may be carry-over from other donors' samples. The CDR3 DNA is TGTGCCAGCAGCTTAGCAGGCCAGGCCCGATGGATGTTC. Its translation is CASSLAGQARWMF.